What follows are 10 T cell receptor beta chains derived from one specimen sequenced in a study of blood T cell repertoires in COVID-19. Produced via immunoSEQ multiplex PCR; TCRdb's table is partial and in-frame only. Among about 240,000 clones listed, around 88% were seen once. Sequencing was done on a sample of PBMCs or T cells enriched from blood (not recorded which). The receptors were gathered from a woman aged 30 to 39 who had recovered from COVID-19.

Of note for this clone: Other DNA sequences in this sample translate to the same CDR3. The J gene is TRBJ1-2, the V gene TRBV28; 8 nucleotides agree with TRBD1. V lost 5 bases to trimming and J lost 4 bases; unmatched junction nucleotides: 6. The CDR3 consists of 14 residues. In germline, CDR1 is MDHEN, CDR2 SYDVKM. DNA of the CDR3: TGTGCCAGCAGTAGCTCGACAGGGGTCTATGGCTACACCTTC. It encodes CASSSSTGVYGYTF.

The chain employs TRBV12-3 or TRBV12-4 and TRBJ1-1, with D unresolved. Between the trimmed V and J ends, which lost 3 bases and 4 bases, there was a span of 9 bases. The CDR3 length is 13 residues. CDR3 in amino acids: CASSFTEGTEAFF. CDR3 bases: TGTGCCAGCAGTTTCACAGAGGGCACTGAAGCTTTCTTT.

The rearrangement uses TRBV4-1 and TRBJ2-1; D is undetermined. V lost 1 base to trimming and J lost 6 bases, with 16 bases between them. Germline V lookup: CDR1 MGHRA, CDR2 YSYEKL. The CDR3 has 16 amino acids. The CDR3 region has the DNA TGCGCCAGCAGCCAAGTTGCCAGGAAGCCCAGCAATGAGCAGTTCTTC. Its protein is CASSQVARKPSNEQFF.

The V gene is TRBV24-1, the J gene TRBJ2-1; 9 nucleotides match TRBD1. Germline V gene lookup returns CDR1 KGHDR and CDR2 SFDVKD. With V trimmed by 5 bases and J by 6 bases, 13 bases remained unmatched. The CDR3 has 17 amino acids. CDR3 nucleotides: TGTGCCACCAGTGTCGGGATAGGAATACAGGGGGCCAATGAGCAGTTCTTC. Its translation: CATSVGIGIQGANEQFF.

The CDR3 sequence is CASSLRTLAGQPQHF. The DNA for the CDR3 is TGTGCCAGCAGTTTACGTACTCTAGCGGGTCAGCCCCAGCATTTT. The chain uses TRBV28 and TRBJ1-5; D uncertain. V was cut by 2 bases and J by 6 bases, with 14 bases left in between. Germline CDR1 is MDHEN and CDR2 is SYDVKM. The CDR3 is 15 residues long.

The rearrangement joins TRBV24-1 to TRBJ1-2; D perhaps matches TRBD1 (5 bases). This CDR3 comprises 14 residues. Germline V gene data show CDR1 as KGHDR and CDR2 as SFDVKD. V was clipped by 4 bases and J by 4 bases, with 12 bases between them. The CDR3 DNA reads as TGTGCCACCAGTGACCCAGGGAAGGGCTATGGCTACACCTTC. This translates into CATSDPGKGYGYTF.

This clone was detected only once. V usage is TRBV10-3 and J usage is TRBJ1-1; D gene ambiguous. CDR1 is ENHRY and CDR2 is SYGVKD in the germline V gene. The CDR3 has 13 residues. V was pared by 3 bases and J by 6 bases, with 11 bases between. CDR3 DNA sequence: TGTGCCATCAGTGATCGGGGAGGGCCTGAAGCTTTCTTT. This sequence encodes CAISDRGGPEAFF.

The V gene is TRBV7-9, the J gene TRBJ2-7; 8 bases match TRBD1. V was clipped by 3 bases and J by 4 bases; unmatched bases: 8. This CDR3 comprises 15 residues. CDR1 and CDR2 from the germline V gene are SEHNR and FQNEAQ (reference sequence). This chain's CDR3 is CASSLVGQGAYEQYF. CDR3 bases: TGTGCCAGCAGCTTGGTCGGCCAGGGGGCATACGAGCAGTACTTC. Complete variable domain (other parts from reference TRBV7-9 and TRBJ2-7): DTGVSQNPRHKITKRGQNVTFRCDPISEHNRLYWYRQTLGQGPEFLTYFQNEAQLEKSRLLSDRFSAERPKGSFSTLEIQRTEQGDSAMYLCASSLVGQGAYEQYFGPGTRLTVT.

The chain employs TRBV6-5 and TRBJ2-1, with D possibly being TRBD2 (6 bases). Germline V gene data show CDR1 as MNHEY and CDR2 as SVGAGI. The CDR3 spans 14 residues. The ends were cut back, 7 bases at V and 10 bases at J, with 20 bases in the middle. The chain's CDR3 is CASTPGLTPREQFF. CDR3 coding DNA: TGTGCCAGCACACCGGGACTTACGCCACGAGAGCAGTTCTTC.

The V call is TRBV10-3, the J call TRBJ1-3; perhaps TRBD1 as D (5 bases). Trimming cost V 5 bases and J 0 bases, with 23 bases left between them. CDR3 length: 19 residues. Per germline, CDR1 ENHRY and CDR2 SYGVKD. The CDR3 loop is CAISHKGIVGLDSGNTIYF. For the CDR3, the DNA is TGTGCCATCAGTCATAAGGGGATCGTGGGGCTCGACTCTGGAAACACCATATATTTT.